This TCR beta chain is drawn from a study of regulatory T cells in long-lasting Graves disease. Findings and limits, study-wide: Not thyroid tissue but only peripheral blood was studied. Those with persistent disease had in common more public clonotypes (around 2,500) than new patients (approximately 1,000).

Time point specified: newly diagnosed GD, antithyroid drugs for less than 3 months. Extracted PBMC RNA gave rise to the TCR library. Library construction for TCR beta used iRepertoire HTBI primers and Arm-PCR of CDR3 regions. Each CDR3 protein is one row after TCRdb ran MiXCR on the multiplex PCR reads. Of roughly 500,000 distinct CDR3 sequences detected, roughly 14% appear once; the ten largest clones hold roughly a tenth. A few counts support this clonotype. The antigen is undetermined. These data also featured in a second study, about T cells in Graves' hyperthyroidism and ophthalmopathy. As reported in that work: The HTBI primer set was used in a first-round RT-PCR of the TCR CDR3.

The source is a man aged 30 to 45 with Graves disease. This material consisted of peripheral blood mononuclear cells (PBMCs), taken at new diagnosis, from a patient treated with antithyroid drugs.

The CDR3 DNA follows: TGTGCCTGGAGGCGGTACAATGAGCAGTTCTTC. Translating it yields CAWRRYNEQFF. The chain joins TRBV30 to TRBJ2-1; D gene ambiguous. Germline V lookup: CDR1 GTSNPN, CDR2 SVGIG (reference sequence). V dropped 3 bases and J dropped 4 bases, with 4 bases sitting between them. CDR3 length equals 11 residues.